These 17 T cell receptor beta chains were all obtained from the same sample, sequenced in a study of T cell repertoires in cytomegalovirus infection. One entry per CDR3 protein, called by TCRdb with MiXCR from the reads. The data show around 200,000 distinct CDR3 sequences, with around two fifths seen just once and approximately 59% held by the top ten. These TCRs' antigens remain unknown. The input for sequencing was CD8+ T cells from cultured PBMCs, taken from culture after CMV antigen stimulation. The receptors derive from a human donor in good health (CMV status not recorded). Some clones in this sample may be carry-over from other donors' samples.

This clonotype has only one observation. The chain uses TRBV27 and TRBJ2-7, with 7 positions matching TRBD1. With 4 bases clipped from V and 0 bases from J, the junction kept 9 bases outside the gene matches. The CDR3 runs to 16 residues. In germline, CDR1 is MNHEY, CDR2 SMNVEV (reference sequence). DNA for the CDR3: TGTGCCAGCAGTTCCCCAGGGACAGCCAGCTCCTACGAGCAGTACTTC. Translation: CASSSPGTASSYEQYF.

This clonotype was observed a few times. The chain employs TRBV6-1 and TRBJ2-1; 8 nucleotides match TRBD2. The CDR3 sequence is 16 residues long. CDR1 and CDR2 (germline): MNHNS, SASEGT. The junction had 16 bases not matched to a gene; V was cut back by 6 bases and J by 9 bases. The CDR3 nucleotides are TGTGCCAGCAGCTCCAGAGCGGGGGTATACCAAGTTGAGCAGTTCTTC. It encodes CASSSRAGVYQVEQFF.

The table lists this clonotype with many counts. The rearrangement joins TRBV7-8 to TRBJ1-2; no clear D. The CDR3 length is 13 residues. Trimming pared 2 bases from V and 4 bases from J, leaving 8 bases between. Germline CDR1 SGHVS, CDR2 FQNEAQ. The CDR3 sequence: CASSLSSGYGYTF. CDR3 nucleotide sequence: TGTGCCAGCAGCTTATCGAGTGGCTATGGCTACACCTTC.

Comments on this clonotype: This may be a read error, as it is one base from a much larger clone. The chain employs TRBV7-2 and TRBJ2-7, with 7 bases aligning to TRBD2. The germline V gene has CDR1 SGHTA and CDR2 FQGNSA. The CDR3 runs to 15 residues. CDR3 nucleotides: TGTGCCAGAAGCTTAGGGAGGGGAATATCTTACGAGCAGTACTTC. Protein: CARSLGRGISYEQYF.

This clonotype was detected many times. V gene TRBV19 combines with J gene TRBJ2-7; D might be TRBD2 (5 bases). The CDR3 covers 14 residues. Looked up from germline, CDR1 is LNHDA and CDR2 is SQIVND (reference sequence). Trimming stripped 7 bases from V and 5 bases from J, with 18 bases between. CDR3 in amino acids: CASTPSAGVDEQYF. The DNA of the CDR3 is TGTGCCAGTACCCCCAGCGCCGGGGTGGACGAGCAGTACTTC.

This clonotype was seen only a few times. This rearrangement joins TRBV7-9 to TRBJ2-7; D assignment may be TRBD1 or TRBD2 (5 bases each). CDR3 length: 15 residues. Germline V gives CDR1 SEHNR, CDR2 FQNEAQ (reference sequence). Trimming took off 6 bases at V and 3 bases at J, with 18 bases between the two ends. The CDR3, as DNA: TGTGCCAGCAGTCCCTCGAGAGGGACCGACTACGAGCAGTACTTC. Translating gives CASSPSRGTDYEQYF.

This clonotype was observed once. A much larger clone lies one base from this, so it may be a read error. The chain couples TRBV5-6 to TRBJ2-7; TRBD1 is a possible D gene (6 bases). CDR3 length: 14 amino acids. The V gene lost 4 bases and the J gene lost 3 bases, with 14 bases spanning the gap. Germline V gene sequence: CDR1 SGHDT, CDR2 YYEEEE. CDR3 in DNA: TGTGCCAGCAGCCGCTGGGGGCGGAACTACGAGCAGTACTTC. Its translation: CASSRWGRNYEQYF.

This clonotype was picked up a small number of times. V is TRBV27 and J is TRBJ2-7; a possible D gene is TRBD2 (6 bases). The V end was cut by 2 bases, the J end by 0 bases, with 14 bases between. The length of the CDR3 is 16 residues. Germline lookup yields CDR1 MNHEY and CDR2 SMNVEV (reference sequence). DNA for the CDR3: TGTGCCAGCAGTTTAAGCGTCGACGGGAGCTCCTACGAGCAGTACTTC. Its translation: CASSLSVDGSSYEQYF.

The V call is TRBV11-2, the J call TRBJ2-7; D could derive from TRBD1 or TRBD2 (9 bases each). Germline CDR1 reads SGHAT; CDR2 reads FQNNGV. The V end lost 5 bases, the J end lost 7 bases, and 21 bases lay between the germline ends. The CDR3 runs 15 residues. The CDR3 protein is CASSPRRGGTGEQYF. CDR3 sequence (DNA): TGTGCCAGCAGCCCCCGGCGGGGGGGGACAGGGGAGCAGTACTTC.

This clonotype was counted once. The rearrangement joins TRBV6-2 or TRBV6-3 to TRBJ1-1; no clear D gene. Germline V CDR1 and CDR2: MNHEY, SVGEGT. The CDR3 extends over 14 amino acids. Trimming shortened V by 0 bases and J by 5 bases, and 10 bases separated the two germline ends. CDR3 sequence: CASSYSITSTEAFF. For the CDR3, the DNA is TGTGCCAGCAGTTACTCGATTACCAGTACTGAAGCTTTCTTT.

This clonotype has more than one count but fewer than ten. The chain is built from TRBV7-9 and TRBJ2-7; 9 bases match TRBD1. There are 12 residues in the CDR3. CDR1 is SEHNR and CDR2 is FQNEAQ in the germline V gene (reference sequence). V lost 3 bases, J lost 6 bases, and 0 bases stayed unmatched. Written as DNA, the CDR3 is TGTGCCAGCAGCTTGGACAGGGGCGAGCAGTACTTC. Amino acids: CASSLDRGEQYF.

The chain combines TRBV3-1 with TRBJ1-6; 7 bases are shared with TRBD1. This CDR3 spans 17 amino acids. Losses at the gene ends were 0 bases for V and 7 bases for J; bases not matched to a gene: 9. Germline CDR1 LGHDT, CDR2 YNNKEL (reference sequence). CDR3 nucleotides: TGTGCCAGCAGCCAAGAATTTCAGACAGGGTGGAATTCACCCCTCCACTTT. Translation: CASSQEFQTGWNSPLHF.

The chain recombines TRBV30 with TRBJ2-5; D tentatively fits TRBD1 or TRBD2 (6 bases each). CDR3 length equals 15 residues. The germline V gene has CDR1 GTSNPN and CDR2 SVGIG (reference sequence). Trimming removed 0 bases at V and 4 bases at J, with 15 bases between. The DNA for the CDR3 is TGTGCCTGGAGTGTACTGGGAGGAGGGGGAGAGACCCAGTACTTC. This encodes CAWSVLGGGGETQYF.

This clonotype appeared a few times. The V call is TRBV7-8, the J call TRBJ2-1; 9 bases are a match to TRBD2. Germline CDR1 is SGHVS and CDR2 is FQNEAQ. The CDR3 covers 18 residues. With V trimmed by 3 bases and J by 0 bases, 9 bases remained unmatched. The CDR3 here is CASSFPFERGDSYNEQFF. The CDR3 DNA reads as TGTGCCAGCAGCTTCCCTTTTGAGCGGGGGGACTCCTACAATGAGCAGTTCTTC. Combining the CDR3 with reference TRBV7-8 and TRBJ2-1 gives the whole variable domain GAGVSQSPRYKVAKRGQDVALRCDPISGHVSLFWYQQALGQGPEFLTYFQNEAQLDKSGLPSDRFFAERPEGSVSTLKIQRTQQEDSAVYLCASSFPFERGDSYNEQFFGPGTRLTVL.

The chain carries TRBV4-1 and TRBJ2-3, with a tentative D call TRBD1 (5 bases). The germline CDR1 and CDR2 sequences are MGHRA and YSYEKL. There are 15 residues in the CDR3. Deletions cut 0 bases from V and 3 bases from J, with 10 bases between. The CDR3: CASSQEGRRTDTQYF. DNA for the CDR3: TGCGCCAGCAGCCAAGAGGGGCGGAGAACAGATACGCAGTATTTT.

This clonotype was seen many times. The chain is built from TRBV7-6 and TRBJ2-7, with 7 bases that match TRBD2. The germline V gene encodes CDR1 SGHVS and CDR2 FNYEAQ. CDR3 length: 16 amino acids. The V gene end was trimmed by 3 bases and the J gene end by 2 bases; junction bases not matched to a gene: 10. CDR3 protein: CASSFGHTTSTYEQYF. In DNA form, the CDR3 reads TGTGCCAGCAGCTTTGGGCACACGACTAGCACCTACGAGCAGTACTTC.

The J gene is TRBJ2-1, the V gene TRBV12-3 or TRBV12-4, with TRBD1 identical over 8 bases. The CDR3 has 16 amino acids. J lost 8 bases, V lost 5 bases, and 14 bases had no gene match. CDR3 sequence reads: CASSAHLTGAFDEQFF. The CDR3, as DNA: TGTGCCAGCAGTGCTCATCTGACAGGGGCCTTCGATGAGCAGTTCTTC.